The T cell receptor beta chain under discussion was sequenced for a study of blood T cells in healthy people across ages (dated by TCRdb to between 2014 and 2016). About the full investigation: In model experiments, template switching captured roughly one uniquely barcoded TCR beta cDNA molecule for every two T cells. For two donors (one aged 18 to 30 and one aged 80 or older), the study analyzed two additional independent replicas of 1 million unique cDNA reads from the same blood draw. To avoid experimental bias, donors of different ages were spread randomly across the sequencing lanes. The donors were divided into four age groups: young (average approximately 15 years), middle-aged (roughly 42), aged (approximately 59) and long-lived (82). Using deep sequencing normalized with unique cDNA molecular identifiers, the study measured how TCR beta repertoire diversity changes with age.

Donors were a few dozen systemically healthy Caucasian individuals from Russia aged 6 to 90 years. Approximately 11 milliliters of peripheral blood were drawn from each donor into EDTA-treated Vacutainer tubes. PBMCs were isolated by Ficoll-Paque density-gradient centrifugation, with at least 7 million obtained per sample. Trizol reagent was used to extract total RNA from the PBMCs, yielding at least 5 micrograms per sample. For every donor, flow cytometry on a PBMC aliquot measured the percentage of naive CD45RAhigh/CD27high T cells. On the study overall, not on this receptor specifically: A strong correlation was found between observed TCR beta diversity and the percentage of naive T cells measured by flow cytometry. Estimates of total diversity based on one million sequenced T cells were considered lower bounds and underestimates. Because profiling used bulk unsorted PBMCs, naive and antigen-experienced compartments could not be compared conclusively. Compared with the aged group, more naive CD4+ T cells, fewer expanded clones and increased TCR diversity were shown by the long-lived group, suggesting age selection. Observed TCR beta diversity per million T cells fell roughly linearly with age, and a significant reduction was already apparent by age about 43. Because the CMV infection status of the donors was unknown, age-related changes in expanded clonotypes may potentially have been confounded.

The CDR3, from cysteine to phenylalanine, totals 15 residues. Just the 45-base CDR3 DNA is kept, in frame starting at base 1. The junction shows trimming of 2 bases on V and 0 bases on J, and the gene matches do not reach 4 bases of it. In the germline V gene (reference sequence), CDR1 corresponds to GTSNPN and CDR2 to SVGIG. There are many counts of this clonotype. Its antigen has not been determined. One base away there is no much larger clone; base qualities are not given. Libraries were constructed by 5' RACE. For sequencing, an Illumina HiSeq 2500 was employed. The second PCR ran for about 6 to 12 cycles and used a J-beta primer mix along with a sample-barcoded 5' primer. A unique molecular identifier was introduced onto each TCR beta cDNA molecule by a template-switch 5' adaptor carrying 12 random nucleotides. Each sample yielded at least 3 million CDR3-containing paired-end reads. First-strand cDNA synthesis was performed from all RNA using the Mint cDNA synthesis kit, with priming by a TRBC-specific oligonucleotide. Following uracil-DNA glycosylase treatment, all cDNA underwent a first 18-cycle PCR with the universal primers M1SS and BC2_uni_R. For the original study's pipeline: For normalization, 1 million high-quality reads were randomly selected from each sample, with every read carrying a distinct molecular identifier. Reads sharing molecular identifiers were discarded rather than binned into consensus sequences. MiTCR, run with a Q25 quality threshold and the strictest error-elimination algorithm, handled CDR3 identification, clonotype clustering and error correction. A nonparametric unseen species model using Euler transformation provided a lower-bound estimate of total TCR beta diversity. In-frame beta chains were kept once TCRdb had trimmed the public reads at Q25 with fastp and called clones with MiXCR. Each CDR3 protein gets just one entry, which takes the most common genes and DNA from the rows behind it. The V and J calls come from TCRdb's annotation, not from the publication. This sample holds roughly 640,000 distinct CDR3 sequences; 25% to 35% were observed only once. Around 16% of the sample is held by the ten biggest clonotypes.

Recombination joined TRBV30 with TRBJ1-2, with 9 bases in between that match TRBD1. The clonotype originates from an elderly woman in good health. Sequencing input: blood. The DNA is TGTGCCTGGAGTCTACAGGGGGCATCTAACTATGGCTACACCTTC. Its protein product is CAWSLQGASNYGYTF. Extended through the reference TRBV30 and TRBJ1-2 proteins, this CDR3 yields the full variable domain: SQTIHQWPATLVQPVGSPLSLECTVEGTSNPNLYWYRQAAGRGLQLLFYSVGIGQISSEVPQNLSASRPQDRQFILSSKKLLLSDSGFYLCAWSLQGASNYGYTFGSGTRLTVV.